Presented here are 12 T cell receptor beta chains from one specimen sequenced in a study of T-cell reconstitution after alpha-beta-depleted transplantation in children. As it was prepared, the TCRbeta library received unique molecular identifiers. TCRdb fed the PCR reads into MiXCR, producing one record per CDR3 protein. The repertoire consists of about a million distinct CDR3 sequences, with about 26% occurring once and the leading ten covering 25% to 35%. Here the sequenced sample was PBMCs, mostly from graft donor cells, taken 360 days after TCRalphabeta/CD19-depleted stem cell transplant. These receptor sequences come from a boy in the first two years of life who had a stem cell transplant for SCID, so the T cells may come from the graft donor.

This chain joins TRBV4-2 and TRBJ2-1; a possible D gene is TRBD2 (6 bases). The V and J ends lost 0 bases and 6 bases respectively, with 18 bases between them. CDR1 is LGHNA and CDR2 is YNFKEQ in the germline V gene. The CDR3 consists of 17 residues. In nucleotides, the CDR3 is TGTGCCAGCAGCCAAGATGCGGGGCATTCAGACTTCAATGAGCAGTTCTTC. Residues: CASSQDAGHSDFNEQFF.

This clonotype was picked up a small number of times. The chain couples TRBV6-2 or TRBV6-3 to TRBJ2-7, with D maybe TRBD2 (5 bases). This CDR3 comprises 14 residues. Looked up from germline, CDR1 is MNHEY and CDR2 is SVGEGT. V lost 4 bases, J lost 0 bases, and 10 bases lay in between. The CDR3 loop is CASSFRTRSYEQYF. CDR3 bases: TGTGCCAGCAGTTTCCGGACTCGCTCCTACGAGCAGTACTTC.

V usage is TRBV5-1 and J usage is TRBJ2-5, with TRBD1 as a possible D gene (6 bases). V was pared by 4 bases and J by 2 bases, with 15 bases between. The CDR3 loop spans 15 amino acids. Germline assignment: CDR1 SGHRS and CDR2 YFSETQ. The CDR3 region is CASSILTGLQETQYF. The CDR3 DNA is TGCGCCAGCAGCATACTGACAGGTCTTCAAGAGACCCAGTACTTC.

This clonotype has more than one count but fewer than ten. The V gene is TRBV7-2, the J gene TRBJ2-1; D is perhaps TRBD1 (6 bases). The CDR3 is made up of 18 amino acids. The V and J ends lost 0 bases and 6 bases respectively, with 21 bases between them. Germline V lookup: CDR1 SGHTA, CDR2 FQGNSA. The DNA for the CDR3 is TGTGCCAGCAGCTTAGCTAGGGGGAAAAGCCCCATAACCAATGAGCAGTTCTTC. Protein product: CASSLARGKSPITNEQFF.

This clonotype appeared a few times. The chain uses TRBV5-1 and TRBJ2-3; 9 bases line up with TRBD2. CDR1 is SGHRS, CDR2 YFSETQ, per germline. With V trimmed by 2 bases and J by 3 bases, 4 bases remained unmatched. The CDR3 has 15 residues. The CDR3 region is CASSFRGGVTDTQYF. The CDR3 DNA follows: TGCGCCAGCAGCTTCCGCGGGGGGGTGACAGATACGCAGTATTTT.

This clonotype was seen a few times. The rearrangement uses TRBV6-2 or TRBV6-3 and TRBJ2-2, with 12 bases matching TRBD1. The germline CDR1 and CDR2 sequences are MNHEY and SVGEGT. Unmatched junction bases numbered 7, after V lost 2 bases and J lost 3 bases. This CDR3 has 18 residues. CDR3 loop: CASSYLGQGAADTGELFF. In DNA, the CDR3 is TGTGCCAGCAGTTACCTGGGACAGGGGGCGGCTGACACCGGGGAGCTGTTTTTT.

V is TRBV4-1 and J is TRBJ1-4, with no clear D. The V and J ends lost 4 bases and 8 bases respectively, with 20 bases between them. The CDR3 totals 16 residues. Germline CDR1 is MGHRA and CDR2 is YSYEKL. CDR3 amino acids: CASSLGFETNREKLFF. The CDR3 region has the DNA TGCGCCAGCAGCCTAGGGTTCGAGACAAATCGGGAAAAACTGTTTTTT.

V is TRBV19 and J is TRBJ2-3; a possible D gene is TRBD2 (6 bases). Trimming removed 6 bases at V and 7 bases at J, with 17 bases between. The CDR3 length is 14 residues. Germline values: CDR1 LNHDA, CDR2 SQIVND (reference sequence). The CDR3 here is CASSYDGGHYTQYF. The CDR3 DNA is TGTGCCAGTAGCTACGACGGGGGTCACTATACGCAGTATTTT.

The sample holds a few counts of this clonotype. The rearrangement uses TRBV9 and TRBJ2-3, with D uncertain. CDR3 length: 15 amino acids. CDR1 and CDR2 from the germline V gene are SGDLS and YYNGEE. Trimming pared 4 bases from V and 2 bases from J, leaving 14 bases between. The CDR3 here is CASSLYGWATDTQYF. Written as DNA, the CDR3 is TGTGCCAGCAGCCTCTATGGATGGGCCACAGATACGCAGTATTTT.

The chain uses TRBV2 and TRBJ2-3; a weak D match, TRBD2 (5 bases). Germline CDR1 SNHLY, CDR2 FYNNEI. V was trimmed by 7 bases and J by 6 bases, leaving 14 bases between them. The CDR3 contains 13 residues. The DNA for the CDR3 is TGTGCCAGCACGCGTACTAGAGGCGATACGCAGTATTTT. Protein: CASTRTRGDTQYF.

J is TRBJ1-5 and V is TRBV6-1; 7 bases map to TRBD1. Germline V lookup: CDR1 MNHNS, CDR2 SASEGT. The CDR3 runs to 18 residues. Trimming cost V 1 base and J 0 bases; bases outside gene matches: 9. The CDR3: CASSEVWDSEYSNQPQHF. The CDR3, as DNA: TGTGCCAGCAGTGAAGTGTGGGACAGTGAGTATAGCAATCAGCCCCAGCATTTT.

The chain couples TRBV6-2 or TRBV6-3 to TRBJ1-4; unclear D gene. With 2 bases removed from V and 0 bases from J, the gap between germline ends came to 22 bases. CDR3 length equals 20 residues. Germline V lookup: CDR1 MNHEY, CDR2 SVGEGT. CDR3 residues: CASSYGVFARLSPTNEKLFF. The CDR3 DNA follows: TGTGCCAGCAGTTACGGAGTGTTCGCCAGACTGTCACCAACTAATGAAAAACTGTTTTTT.